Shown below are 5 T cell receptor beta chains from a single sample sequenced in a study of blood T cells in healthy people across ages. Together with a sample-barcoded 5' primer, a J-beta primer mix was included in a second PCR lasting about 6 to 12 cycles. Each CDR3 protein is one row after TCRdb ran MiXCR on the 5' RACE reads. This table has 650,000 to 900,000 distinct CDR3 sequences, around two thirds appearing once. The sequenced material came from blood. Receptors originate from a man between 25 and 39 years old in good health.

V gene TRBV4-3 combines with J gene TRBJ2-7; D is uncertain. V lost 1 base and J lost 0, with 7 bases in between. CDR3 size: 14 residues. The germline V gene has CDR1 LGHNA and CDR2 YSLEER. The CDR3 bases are TGCGCCAGCAGCCAAGTCATCGGCTCCTACGAGCAGTACTTC. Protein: CASSQVIGSYEQYF.

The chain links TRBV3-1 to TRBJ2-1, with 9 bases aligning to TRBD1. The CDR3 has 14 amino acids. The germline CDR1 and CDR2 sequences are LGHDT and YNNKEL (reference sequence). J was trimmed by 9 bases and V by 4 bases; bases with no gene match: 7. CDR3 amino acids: CASSLDRGFTEQFF. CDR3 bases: TGTGCCAGCAGCCTGGACAGGGGTTTTACTGAGCAGTTCTTC.

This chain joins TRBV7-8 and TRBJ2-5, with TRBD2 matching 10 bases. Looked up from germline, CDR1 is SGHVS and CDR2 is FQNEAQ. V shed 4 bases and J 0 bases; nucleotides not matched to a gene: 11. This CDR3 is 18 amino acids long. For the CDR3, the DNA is TGTGCCAGCAGCTCCGGCGAGGGTAGCGGGGGGTACCAAGAGACCCAGTACTTC. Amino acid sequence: CASSSGEGSGGYQETQYF. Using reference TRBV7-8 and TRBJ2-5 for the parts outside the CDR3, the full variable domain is GAGVSQSPRYKVAKRGQDVALRCDPISGHVSLFWYQQALGQGPEFLTYFQNEAQLDKSGLPSDRFFAERPEGSVSTLKIQRTQQEDSAVYLCASSSGEGSGGYQETQYFGPGTRLLVL.

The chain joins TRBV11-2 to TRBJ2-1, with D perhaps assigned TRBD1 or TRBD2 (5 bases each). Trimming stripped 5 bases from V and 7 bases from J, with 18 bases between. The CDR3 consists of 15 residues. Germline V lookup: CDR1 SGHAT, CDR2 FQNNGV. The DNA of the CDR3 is TGTGCCAGCAGCGCGGAGAGGGCAGGGTGGAATGAGCAGTTCTTC. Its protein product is CASSAERAGWNEQFF.

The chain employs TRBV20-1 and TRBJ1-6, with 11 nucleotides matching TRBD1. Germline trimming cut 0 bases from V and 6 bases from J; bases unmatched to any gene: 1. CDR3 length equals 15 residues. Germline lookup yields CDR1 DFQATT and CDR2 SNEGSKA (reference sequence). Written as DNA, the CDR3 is TGCAGTGCTAGAGAGGACAGGGGGCTTAATTCACCCCTCCACTTT. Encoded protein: CSAREDRGLNSPLHF.